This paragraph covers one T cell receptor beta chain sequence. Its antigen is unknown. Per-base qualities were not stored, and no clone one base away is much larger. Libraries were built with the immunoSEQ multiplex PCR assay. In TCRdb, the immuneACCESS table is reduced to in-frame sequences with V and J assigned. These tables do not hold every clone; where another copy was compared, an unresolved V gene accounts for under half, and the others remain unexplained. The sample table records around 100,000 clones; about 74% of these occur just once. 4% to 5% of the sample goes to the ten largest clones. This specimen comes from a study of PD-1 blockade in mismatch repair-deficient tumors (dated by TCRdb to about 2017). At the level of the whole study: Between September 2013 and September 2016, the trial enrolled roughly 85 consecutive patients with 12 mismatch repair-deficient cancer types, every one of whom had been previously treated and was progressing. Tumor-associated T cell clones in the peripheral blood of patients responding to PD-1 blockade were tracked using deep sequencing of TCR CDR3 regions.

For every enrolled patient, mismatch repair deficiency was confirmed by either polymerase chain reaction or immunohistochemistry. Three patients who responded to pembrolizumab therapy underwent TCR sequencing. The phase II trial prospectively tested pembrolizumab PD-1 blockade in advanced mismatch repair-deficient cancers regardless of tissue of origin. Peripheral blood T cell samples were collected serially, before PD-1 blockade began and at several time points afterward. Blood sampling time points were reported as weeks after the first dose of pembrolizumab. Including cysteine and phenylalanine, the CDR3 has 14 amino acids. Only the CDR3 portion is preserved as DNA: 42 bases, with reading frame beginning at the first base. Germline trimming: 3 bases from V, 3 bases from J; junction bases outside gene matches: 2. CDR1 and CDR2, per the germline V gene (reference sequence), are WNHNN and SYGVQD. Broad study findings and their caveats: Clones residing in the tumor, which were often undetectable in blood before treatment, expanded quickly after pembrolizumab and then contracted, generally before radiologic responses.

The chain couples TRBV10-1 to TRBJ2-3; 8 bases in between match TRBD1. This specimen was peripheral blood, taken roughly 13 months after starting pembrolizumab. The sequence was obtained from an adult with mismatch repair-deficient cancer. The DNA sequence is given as TGCGCCAGCAGTGATACAGGGGGAACAGATACGCAGTATTTT. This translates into CASSDTGGTDTQYF.